This T cell receptor (beta chain) was captured by sequencing in a study of T cell repertoires in cytomegalovirus infection. Study-wide background: Both CMV infection and a matching HLA type were indicated by public TCR beta signatures.

V lost 7 bases and J lost 6, with 22 bases in between. This CDR3 contains 15 residues. The germline CDR1 and CDR2 sequences are MNHNS and SASEGT. This clonotype was counted only a few times. Its antigen is as yet unknown. TCRdb passed the reads through MiXCR, listing each CDR3 protein once. The table has 50,000 to 65,000 distinct CDR3 sequences, around 20% seen once. General study results and limits: HLA-C-restricted CMV-specific TCR beta clonotypes prevailed in the ex vivo response. Carriers of CMV plus the relevant HLA were identified by cumulative public TCR beta family frequency.

This chain uses TRBV6-1 with TRBJ2-7, with unresolved D. The sequences come from CD8+ T cells from cultured PBMCs, collected from culture after CMV antigen stimulation. The sequence derives from a human donor in good health (CMV status not recorded). Some clones in this sample may be carry-over from other donors' samples. CDR3 region: CASTQITTEKGEQYF. CDR3 DNA sequence: TGTGCCAGCACTCAAATAACAACGGAGAAAGGCGAGCAGTACTTC.